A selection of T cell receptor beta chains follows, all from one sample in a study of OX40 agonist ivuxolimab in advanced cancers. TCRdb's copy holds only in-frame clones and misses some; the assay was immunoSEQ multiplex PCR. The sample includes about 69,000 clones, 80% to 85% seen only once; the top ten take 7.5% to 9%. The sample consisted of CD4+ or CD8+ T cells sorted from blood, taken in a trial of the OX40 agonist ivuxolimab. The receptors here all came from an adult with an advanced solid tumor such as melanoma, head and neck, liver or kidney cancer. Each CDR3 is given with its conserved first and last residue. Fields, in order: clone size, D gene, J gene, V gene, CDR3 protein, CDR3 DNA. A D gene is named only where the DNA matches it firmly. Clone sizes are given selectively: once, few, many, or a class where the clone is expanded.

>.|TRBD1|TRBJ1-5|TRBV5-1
CASSIGQGGQPQHF
TGCGCCAGCAGCATAGGACAGGGCGGCCAGCCCCAGCATTTT
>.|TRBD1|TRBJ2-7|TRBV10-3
CAIRPSTGSTSYEQYF
TGTGCCATCAGACCATCGACAGGGTCAACCTCCTACGAGCAGTACTTC
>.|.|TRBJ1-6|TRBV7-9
CASSLSGAENSPLHF
TGTGCCAGCAGCCTGTCCGGTGCGGAAAATTCACCCCTCCACTTT
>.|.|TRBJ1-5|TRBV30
CAWSIEVNQPQHF
TGTGCCTGGAGTATAGAGGTCAATCAGCCCCAGCATTTT
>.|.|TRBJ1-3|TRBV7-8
CASSSESGNTIYF
TGTGCCAGCAGCTCCGAGTCTGGAAACACCATATATTTT
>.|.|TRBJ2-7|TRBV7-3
CASSMGTNYEQYF
TGTGCCAGCAGCATGGGCACGAACTACGAGCAGTACTTC
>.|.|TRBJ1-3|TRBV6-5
CASSYSVGGNTIYF
TGTGCCAGCAGTTACTCGGTGGGTGGAAACACCATATATTTT
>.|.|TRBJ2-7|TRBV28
CASSQQGPEQYF
TGTGCCAGCAGTCAACAGGGTCCCGAGCAGTACTTC
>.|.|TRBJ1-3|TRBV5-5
CASSSRGRSGNTIYF
TGTGCCAGCAGCTCCAGGGGCCGCTCTGGAAACACCATATATTTT
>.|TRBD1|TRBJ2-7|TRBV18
CASSPSRGRSYEQYF
TGTGCCAGCTCACCAAGCAGGGGGCGAAGCTACGAGCAGTACTTC
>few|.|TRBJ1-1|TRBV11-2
CASSLGKQGSEAFF
TGTGCCAGCAGCTTAGGCAAACAGGGCTCTGAAGCTTTCTTT
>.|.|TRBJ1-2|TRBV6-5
CASSTDRPNYGYTF
TGTGCCAGCAGTACCGACAGACCTAACTATGGCTACACCTTC
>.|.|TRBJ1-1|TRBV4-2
CASSQDSFGGTEAFF
TGTGCCAGCAGCCAAGATAGTTTCGGGGGGACTGAAGCTTTCTTT
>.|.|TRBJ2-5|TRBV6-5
CASSFNGRVETQYF
TGTGCCAGCAGTTTTAACGGGAGAGTGGAGACCCAGTACTTC
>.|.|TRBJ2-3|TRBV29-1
CSVEADRDTQYF
TGCAGCGTTGAAGCAGATCGAGATACGCAGTATTTT
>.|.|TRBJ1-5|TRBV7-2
CASSLVFSTDQPQHF
TGTGCCAGCAGCTTAGTGTTCTCAACCGATCAGCCCCAGCATTTT
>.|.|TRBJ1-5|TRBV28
CASTQGTQPQHF
TGTGCCAGCACGCAGGGCACTCAGCCCCAGCATTTT